Each of the 7 T cell receptor beta chains below was sequenced from the same sample in a study of cytomegalovirus exposure and HLA in healthy donors. Primers: 60 Vbeta forward and 13 Jbeta reverse. Assay: immunoSEQ multiplex PCR; the TCRdb copy retains only in-frame clones and omits some. There are approximately 220,000 clones in the sample; roughly 83% occur only once, and over 0.65% lies in the top ten. The specimen sequenced was PBMCs. Receptors were obtained from a boy younger than 10 in good health and CMV-seronegative.

The chain employs TRBV9 and TRBJ2-5, with D possibly matching TRBD1 (6 bases). CDR3 length: 14 amino acids. V gave up 2 bases and J gave up 0 bases, with 8 bases separating them. Germline values: CDR1 SGDLS, CDR2 YYNGEE. CDR3 coding DNA: TGTGCCAGCAGCGTGGACAGATACCAAGAGACCCAGTACTTC. Protein sequence: CASSVDRYQETQYF.

The chain joins TRBV5-1 to TRBJ2-1; 8 nucleotides agree with TRBD1. J was trimmed by 6 bases and V by 0 bases; bases with no gene match: 2. Germline V CDR1 and CDR2: SGHRS, YFSETQ. The CDR3 runs to 14 residues. In DNA, the CDR3 is TGCGCCAGCAGCTTGGGGACAGGGTCCAATGAGCAGTTCTTC. Translated, it gives CASSLGTGSNEQFF. The variable domain in full, completed from reference TRBV5-1 and TRBJ2-1, reads KAGVTQTPRYLIKTRGQQVTLSCSPISGHRSVSWYQQTPGQGLQFLFEYFSETQRNKGNFPGRFSGRQFSNSRSEMNVSTLELGDSALYLCASSLGTGSNEQFFGPGTRLTVL.

The chain is built from TRBV14 and TRBJ2-7, with TRBD1 identical over 7 bases. J lost 2 bases, V lost 1 base, and 2 bases had no gene match. This CDR3 is built from 14 residues. The germline gives CDR1 SGHDN, CDR2 FVKESK. The DNA for the CDR3 is TGTGCCAGCAGCCAAGGGGACAGTCCCTACGAGCAGTACTTC. Translated: CASSQGDSPYEQYF.

The chain couples TRBV2 to TRBJ2-7; D remains unclear. Germline V gives CDR1 SNHLY, CDR2 FYNNEI. This CDR3 has 15 residues. V lost 3 bases and J 0 bases, leaving 12 bases between the germline ends. CDR3 DNA: TGTGCCAGCAGTGAGAATTACAGCCGCTCCTACGAGCAGTACTTC. Its translation: CASSENYSRSYEQYF.

The chain is built from TRBV6-5 and TRBJ1-2, with D unclear. Trimming stripped 0 bases from V and 0 bases from J, with 5 bases between. This CDR3 spans 14 amino acids. The V gene's germline CDR1 is MNHEY and CDR2 SVGAGI. CDR3 nucleotide sequence: TGTGCCAGCAGTTACTCGCGGGCTAACTATGGCTACACCTTC. It translates to CASSYSRANYGYTF.

The chain links TRBV19 to TRBJ2-2; TRBD2 agrees at 13 bases. The CDR3 runs 16 residues. Germline CDR1 LNHDA, CDR2 SQIVND (reference sequence). V lost 3 bases, J lost 8 bases, and 6 bases stayed unmatched. The CDR3 region is CASSIGTSGVTGELFF. The CDR3 DNA reads TGTGCCAGTAGTATCGGGACTAGCGGGGTCACGGGGGAGCTGTTTTTT.

The gene calls are TRBV5-8 and TRBJ1-1; unclear D gene. The germline gives CDR1 SGHTS, CDR2 YDEGEE. This CDR3 region has 12 residues. Between the trimmed V and J ends, which lost 6 bases and 1 base, there was a span of 7 bases. The CDR3 DNA follows: TGTGCCAGCACCCAGTGGAACACTGAAGCTTTCTTT. This sequence encodes CASTQWNTEAFF.